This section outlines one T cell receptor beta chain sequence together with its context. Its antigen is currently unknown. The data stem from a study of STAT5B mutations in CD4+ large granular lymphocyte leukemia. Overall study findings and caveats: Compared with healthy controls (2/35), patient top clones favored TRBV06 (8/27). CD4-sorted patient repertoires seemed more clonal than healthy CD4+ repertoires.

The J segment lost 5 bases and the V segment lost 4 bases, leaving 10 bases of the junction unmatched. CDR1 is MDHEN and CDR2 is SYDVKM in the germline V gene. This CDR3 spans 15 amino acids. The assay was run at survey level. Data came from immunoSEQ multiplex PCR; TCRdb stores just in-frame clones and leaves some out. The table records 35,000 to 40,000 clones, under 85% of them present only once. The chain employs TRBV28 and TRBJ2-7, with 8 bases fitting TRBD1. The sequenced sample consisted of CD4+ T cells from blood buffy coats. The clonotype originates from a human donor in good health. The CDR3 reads CASSSVDREYHEQYF. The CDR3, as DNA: TGTGCCAGCAGTTCTGTGGACAGGGAGTATCACGAGCAGTACTTC.